This is a list of T cell receptor beta chains from one sample in a study of blood T cell repertoires in COVID-19. The method was immunoSEQ multiplex PCR; TCRdb's version includes in-frame clones alone and lacks a portion of them. The profile shows 200,000 or so clones, 60% to 85% of them singletons. Material: peripheral blood. The source is a woman in her seventies with acute or convalescent COVID-19. The CDR3 runs from the conserved cysteine through the conserved F or W. The D gene is left open where the match is weak. Not all rows give a size; the values are once, few, many and, for expanded clones, a class.

j_call clone_size d_call v_call cdr3_nt cdr3_aa
TRBJ2-1 once TRBD2 TRBV7-6 TGTGCCAGCAGCTTAATTACTAGCGCGACCTACAATGAGCAGTTCTTC CASSLITSATYNEQFF
TRBJ2-7 NA NA TRBV7-9 TGTGCCAGCAGCTTAGTTTGGTCAAGTCAGCGGGCAGAGCAGTACTTC CASSLVWSSQRAEQYF
TRBJ2-1 few TRBD2 TRBV7-9 TGTGCCAGCAGCGGGGCTAGCGGGAGTATTCGGAAGTTCTTC CASSGASGSIRKFF
TRBJ1-5 NA TRBD1 TRBV19 TGTGCCAGTAGTAGACAGGGAAACAATCAGCCCCAGCATTTT CASSRQGNNQPQHF
TRBJ2-7 NA NA TRBV5-4 TGTGCCAGCAGCTTGAGTCACAGGGCTGACGAGCAGTACTTC CASSLSHRADEQYF
TRBJ2-7 NA TRBD2 TRBV29-1 TGCAGCGTTGGGACTAGCGGGAGTGGAAACGAGCAGTACTTC CSVGTSGSGNEQYF
TRBJ2-5 NA NA TRBV19 TGTGCCAGTAGTATAAACATCCAAGAGACCCAGTACTTC CASSINIQETQYF
TRBJ1-5 NA TRBD1 TRBV30 TGTGCCTGGGGAAACAGGGGAGGTAATCAGCCCCAGCATTTT CAWGNRGGNQPQHF
TRBJ1-6 NA NA TRBV18 TGTGCCAGCTCACCAACCCTAGGATCCGGCGGCAATTCACCCCTCCACTTT CASSPTLGSGGNSPLHF
TRBJ2-1 NA NA TRBV9 TGTGCCAGCAGCCGGACGGGACTGAGGTCCTACAATGAGCAGTTCTTC CASSRTGLRSYNEQFF
TRBJ1-5 NA NA TRBV19 TGTGCCAGTAGTCGCCGGGGGGATAGCAATCAGCCCCAGCATTTT CASSRRGDSNQPQHF
TRBJ1-6 NA TRBD1 TRBV5-8 TGTGCCAGCAGCGACAGGGGGTATAATTCACCCCTCCACTTT CASSDRGYNSPLHF
TRBJ2-5 NA TRBD1 TRBV10-3 TGCGCCACCCGACAGGGTTTGGAGACCCAGTACTTC CATRQGLETQYF
TRBJ2-3 once TRBD1 TRBV28 TGTGCCACACGAGGCCAGGGGGCGACCTCTAGCACAGATACGCAGTATTTT CATRGQGATSSTDTQYF
TRBJ2-1 NA TRBD1 TRBV3-1/TRBV3-2 TGTGCCAGCAGCCAAGTACAGGGGGGCCAGAGCTCCTACAATGAGCAGTTCTTC CASSQVQGGQSSYNEQFF
TRBJ2-1 NA TRBD2 TRBV4-1 TGCGCCAGCAGCCAAGAACTCCCTGGCGGGAGGATCTCCTACAATGAGCAGTTCTTC CASSQELPGGRISYNEQFF
TRBJ2-5 NA TRBD1 TRBV28 TGTGCCAGCAGCCTCACAGGGGTCCAAGAGACCCAGTACTTC CASSLTGVQETQYF
TRBJ1-2 NA TRBD1 TRBV30 TGTGCCTGGAGTGTGCAGGGGGATATCTATGGCTACACCTTC CAWSVQGDIYGYTF
TRBJ1-2 NA NA TRBV27 TGTGCCAGCAGTCCTCTGGGACAAATCTATGGCTACACCTTC CASSPLGQIYGYTF
TRBJ2-5 once TRBD2 TRBV19 TGTGCCAGTAGTATCGGAGGGGAGGGAAGGGGAGAGACCCAGTACTTC CASSIGGEGRGETQYF
TRBJ1-6 NA NA TRBV3-1/TRBV3-2 TGTGCCAGCAGCCCACAGGGTTCGGGTTCACCCCTCCACTTT CASSPQGSGSPLHF
TRBJ1-2 NA NA TRBV2 TGTGCCACCCGAGGTCCTTGGGGGGGCGCCGATGGCTACACCTTC CATRGPWGGADGYTF
TRBJ1-1 NA NA TRBV14 TGTGCCAGCAGTCGGGGATTGAACACTGAAGCTTTCTTT CASSRGLNTEAFF
TRBJ2-5 NA TRBD2 TRBV7-3 TGTGCCAGCAGCTTGGGTAGCGGGAGGTCGGAGACCCAGTACTTC CASSLGSGRSETQYF
TRBJ1-1 NA NA TRBV3-1/TRBV3-2 TGTGCCAGCAGCCGAGGCCACACTGAAGCTTTCTTT CASSRGHTEAFF
TRBJ1-2 few NA TRBV2 TGTGCCAGCAGTTCAGCGGGGCTTTGGGATGGCTACACCTTC CASSSAGLWDGYTF
TRBJ1-1 few NA TRBV15 TGTGCCACCAGCAGAGATCCCCAGGGAAGGAACACTGAAGCTTTCTTT CATSRDPQGRNTEAFF
TRBJ1-5 NA NA TRBV2 TGTGCCAGGGGGGGGGTCGACGGGAATCAGCCCCAGCATTTT CARGGVDGNQPQHF
TRBJ2-7 NA TRBD1 TRBV5-4 TGTGCCAGCAGCTTGGTTCCCGGGACAGGACTGTCCTACGAGCAGTACTTC CASSLVPGTGLSYEQYF
TRBJ1-4 NA NA TRBV19 TGTGCCAGTAGTAAGACCCTCGACAGATCCGTTAATGAAAAACTGTTTTTT CASSKTLDRSVNEKLFF
TRBJ2-1 NA NA TRBV3-1/TRBV3-2 TGTGCCAGCAGCCAAGAAGCAGGCAATGAGCAGTTCTTC CASSQEAGNEQFF
TRBJ2-3 NA TRBD2 TRBV2 TGTGCCAGCGTGACTAGCGGTTCAGATACGCAGTATTTT CASVTSGSDTQYF
TRBJ1-1 NA NA TRBV7-9 TGTGCCAGCAGCTTAGGGGGCTGGGGCACTGAAGCTTTCTTT CASSLGGWGTEAFF
TRBJ1-2 NA NA TRBV2 TGTGCCAGCCTCCCTGAAACAGGGCGCTATGGCTACACCTTC CASLPETGRYGYTF
TRBJ2-1 NA TRBD2 TRBV18 TGTGCCAGCTCACCATTCCCGGGACTAGCGGGAGCAGGTGAGCAGTTCTTC CASSPFPGLAGAGEQFF
TRBJ2-2 NA TRBD1 TRBV2 TGTGCCAGCAGTATCGGACAGGTCGCGAACACCGGGGAGCTGTTTTTT CASSIGQVANTGELFF
TRBJ1-2 NA NA TRBV29-1 TGCAGCGTTGAATTCCTAGGACGGGGCTATGGCTACACCTTC CSVEFLGRGYGYTF